What follows are 25 T cell receptor beta chains derived from one specimen sequenced in a study of CD4 T cells in relation to SARS-CoV-2 and coronaviruses. These TCRs are of unknown antigen specificity. Only in-frame clones appear in the TCRdb table, and some are missing; sequencing was by immunoSEQ multiplex PCR. The table records about 20,000 clones, roughly 78% of them present only once. The unexposed donors gave CD4+ T cells in about 2011-2019, prior to COVID-19. CD4+ T cells were isolated from the cells after less than 13 days of culture. Sample: CD4+ T cells from PBMCs, cultured in vitro. These receptors came from a human donor in good health.

V and J are TRBV28 and TRBJ2-2, with D possibly TRBD2 on 7 matching bases. CDR1 is MDHEN, CDR2 SYDVKM, per germline. This CDR3 has 14 residues. Trimming removed 7 bases at V and 6 bases at J, with 15 bases between. The chain's CDR3 is CASIKGGAAGELFF. The CDR3 bases are TGTGCCAGCATCAAGGGGGGGGCCGCCGGGGAGCTGTTTTTT.

This clone was detected a few times. The rearrangement joins TRBV4-1 to TRBJ1-2; 7 bases line up with TRBD1. V shed 3 bases and J 3 bases; nucleotides not matched to a gene: 4. Germline loops: CDR1 MGHRA, CDR2 YSYEKL. The CDR3 is 14 residues long. CDR3 DNA sequence: TGCGCCAGCAGCCAGGGACAGCTAGACTATGGCTACACCTTC. This translates into CASSQGQLDYGYTF.

The genes are TRBV10-2 and TRBJ2-1; 12 bases are shared with TRBD2. The germline V gene encodes CDR1 WSHSY and CDR2 SAAADI. V was pared by 5 bases and J by 10 bases, with 9 bases of the junction left unmatched. The CDR3 is made up of 15 amino acids. CDR3 sequence (DNA): TGCGCCAGCAGTCTGACTAGCGGGAGTTCGGAGGAGCAGTTCTTC. Its protein is CASSLTSGSSEEQFF.

V is TRBV6-5 and J is TRBJ1-6; TRBD1 matches 7 bases. The CDR3 has 14 amino acids. J gave up 5 bases and V 3 bases, and 1 base lay outside the gene matches. Germline V gene data show CDR1 as MNHEY and CDR2 as SVGAGI. CDR3: CASSYDRDNSPLHF. The CDR3 DNA is TGTGCCAGCAGTTATGACAGGGATAATTCACCCCTCCACTTT.

The chain is built from TRBV4-1 and TRBJ1-1; unclear D gene. The CDR3 extends over 14 amino acids. The germline V and J ends were trimmed by 1 base and 0 bases, with 6 bases remaining between them. Germline lookup yields CDR1 MGHRA and CDR2 YSYEKL. This CDR3 is CASSQGHLNTEAFF. DNA for the CDR3: TGCGCCAGCAGCCAAGGGCACCTGAACACTGAAGCTTTCTTT.

J is TRBJ2-7 and V is TRBV11-2; D may correspond to TRBD1 or TRBD2 (5 bases each). This CDR3 spans 15 amino acids. The V end lost 4 bases, the J end lost 4 bases, and 17 bases lay between the germline ends. From germline, CDR1 is SGHAT and CDR2 FQNNGV. The CDR3 DNA reads as TGTGCCAGCAGCTACGACCCCGGGACCGCTTACGAGCAGTACTTC. Residues: CASSYDPGTAYEQYF.

The chain employs TRBV6-6 and TRBJ2-4; D call uncertain. Trimming removed 3 bases from V and 0 bases from J, with 9 bases in between. CDR1 MNHNY and CDR2 SVGAGI come from the germline V gene (reference sequence). The CDR3 extends over 15 amino acids. CDR3 region: CASSYGMGAKNIQYF. DNA for the CDR3: TGTGCCAGCAGTTATGGGATGGGAGCCAAAAACATTCAGTACTTC.

This clone appeared a few times. The rearrangement links TRBV3-1 (or the pseudogene TRBV3-2) to TRBJ2-1, with 7 bases fitting TRBD2. The V and J ends lost 0 bases and 6 bases, in that order; junction bases with no gene match: 8. Germline CDR1 reads LGHDT; CDR2 reads YNNKEL (reference sequence). The CDR3 spans 16 residues. The CDR3 nucleotides read TGTGCCAGCAGCCAAGATTTGGTTGCGGGAGCCAATGAGCAGTTCTTC. It translates to CASSQDLVAGANEQFF.

The CDR3, as DNA: TGTGCCAGCAGCTTAGGGACAGGGGGCGGCGAGCAGTTCTTC. Its protein product is CASSLGTGGGEQFF. The gene calls are TRBV7-6 and TRBJ2-1; 11 bases line up with TRBD1. The ends lost 1 base at V and 10 bases at J; junction bases unmatched: 3. Germline V CDR1 and CDR2: SGHVS, FNYEAQ. The CDR3 extends over 14 amino acids.

The chain has TRBV24-1 and TRBJ1-2; D ambiguous. CDR1 is KGHDR and CDR2 is SFDVKD in the germline V gene. This CDR3 contains 13 residues. The ends were cut back, 6 bases at V and 6 bases at J, with 13 bases in the middle. CDR3 residues: CATSMGGVNGYTF. CDR3 nucleotides: TGTGCCACCAGTATGGGAGGAGTGAATGGCTACACCTTC.

The chain couples TRBV7-8 to TRBJ2-5; D may be TRBD1 or TRBD2 (5 bases each). Trimming stripped 7 bases from V and 4 bases from J, with 19 bases between. This CDR3 spans 15 amino acids. From germline, CDR1 is SGHVS and CDR2 FQNEAQ. The CDR3 protein is CASTQWGRGPETQYF. The CDR3 region has the DNA TGTGCCAGCACCCAGTGGGGACGGGGTCCAGAGACCCAGTACTTC.

This chain uses TRBV5-4 with TRBJ2-3, with D possibly being TRBD1 (6 bases). V was trimmed by 5 bases and J by 1 base, leaving 11 bases between them. The CDR3 covers 14 residues. The germline gives CDR1 SGHNT, CDR2 YYREEE (reference sequence). CDR3 sequence reads: CASSKKGGTDTQYF. CDR3 nucleotide sequence: TGTGCCAGCAGTAAAAAGGGGGGCACAGATACGCAGTATTTT. The entire variable domain, with the rest obtained from reference TRBV5-4 and TRBJ2-3, is as follows: ETGVTQSPTHLIKTRGQQVTLRCSSQSGHNTVSWYQQALGQGPQFIFQYYREEENGRGNFPPRFSGLQFPNYSSELNVNALELDDSALYLCASSKKGGTDTQYFGPGTRLTVL.

The CDR3 DNA reads as TGTGCCAGCAGCGGGACAGGCGGGAGCAGCGGCAATGAGCAGTTCTTC. It translates to CASSGTGGSSGNEQFF. The chain links TRBV27 to TRBJ2-1; perhaps TRBD1 as D (8 bases). This CDR3 has 16 residues. The germline V gene has CDR1 MNHEY and CDR2 SMNVEV (reference sequence). V was shortened by 6 bases and J by 6 bases, with 21 bases between the two germline ends.

This chain joins TRBV12-5 and TRBJ2-7; D may be TRBD1 (6 bases). V was trimmed by 0 bases and J by 2 bases, leaving 14 bases between them. Per the germline V gene, CDR1 is LGHNT and CDR2 is FRNRAP. CDR3 length equals 16 residues. The CDR3 sequence: CASGLVLSAGAYEQYF. The CDR3 bases are TGTGCTAGTGGTTTGGTACTTTCGGCAGGGGCCTACGAGCAGTACTTC. Looking up the rest from reference TRBV12-5 and TRBJ2-7 gives the full variable domain: DARVTQTPRHKVTEMGQEVTMRCQPILGHNTVFWYRQTMMQGLELLAYFRNRAPLDDSGMPKDRFSAEMPDATLATLKIQPSEPRDSAVYFCASGLVLSAGAYEQYFGPGTRLTVT.

The chain links TRBV28 to TRBJ1-2; TRBD1 is a possible D gene (5 bases). The ends were cut back, 5 bases at V and 6 bases at J, with 22 bases in the middle. CDR3 length: 16 residues. The germline gives CDR1 MDHEN, CDR2 SYDVKM. The CDR3 region has the DNA TGTGCCAGCAGTGCACACTCCGCGGGACGGAATAATGGCTACACCTTC. Translated, it gives CASSAHSAGRNNGYTF.

The V gene is TRBV15, the J gene TRBJ2-1; D is ambiguous. In germline, CDR1 is LNHNV, CDR2 YYDKDF (reference sequence). V lost 1 base to trimming and J lost 8 bases, with 21 bases between them. The CDR3 sequence is 17 residues long. This CDR3 reads CATSRVSSAIPPDEQFF. The CDR3 DNA reads as TGTGCCACCAGCAGAGTGTCCAGCGCGATCCCACCCGATGAGCAGTTCTTC.

This chain connects TRBV10-1 to TRBJ1-3; D is possibly TRBD1 (6 bases). Deletions cut 4 bases from V and 8 bases from J, with 18 bases between. Germline V gene data show CDR1 as WNHNN and CDR2 as SYGVQD (reference sequence). This CDR3 has 15 amino acids. This chain's CDR3 is CASSASAGAVDTIYF. CDR3 DNA: TGCGCCAGCAGTGCCTCGGCAGGGGCCGTAGACACCATATATTTT.

The chain combines TRBV6-1 with TRBJ2-5; 7 nucleotides align to TRBD1. The CDR3 is made up of 15 amino acids. CDR1 and CDR2 from the germline V gene are MNHNS and SASEGT. Trimming at V came to 3 bases and at J to 4 bases, leaving 8 bases not matched to a gene. The CDR3 sequence is CASSDDQTGPETQYF. The DNA for the CDR3 is TGTGCCAGCAGTGACGACCAGACAGGGCCAGAGACCCAGTACTTC.

The rearrangement uses TRBV6-5 and TRBJ1-5, with a possible D match to TRBD1 (6 bases). Germline CDR1 is MNHEY and CDR2 is SVGAGI. There are 14 residues in the CDR3. Trimming stripped 4 bases from V and 7 bases from J, with 14 bases between. CDR3 coding DNA: TGTGCCAGCAGTTTCACAGGGAGGGACCAGCCCCAGCATTTT. Residues: CASSFTGRDQPQHF.

This clone was counted a single time. This chain connects TRBV5-8 to TRBJ2-3, with D unresolved. The germline V gene encodes CDR1 SGHTS and CDR2 YDEGEE. Trimming stripped 4 bases from V and 2 bases from J, with 8 bases between. The CDR3 totals 13 residues. The DNA for the CDR3 is TGTGCCAGCAGCAGCAGTGTCACAGATACGCAGTATTTT. Its protein product is CASSSSVTDTQYF.

V and J are TRBV9 and TRBJ1-6; no clear D. Trimming took 3 bases from V and 3 from J, leaving 10 bases between them. The CDR3 spans 15 residues. Germline V gives CDR1 SGDLS, CDR2 YYNGEE. CDR3 loop: CASSGEANYNSPLHF. The DNA of the CDR3 is TGTGCCAGCAGCGGAGAGGCCAACTATAATTCACCCCTCCACTTT.

The chain uses TRBV10-3 and TRBJ2-6, with unresolved D. The CDR3 length is 17 residues. The germline V and J ends were trimmed by 1 base and 0 bases, with 10 bases remaining between them. Per the germline V gene, CDR1 is ENHRY and CDR2 is SYGVKD. This CDR3 reads CAISEWAYVSGANVLTF. The CDR3 coding sequence is TGTGCCATCAGTGAGTGGGCTTATGTCTCTGGGGCCAACGTCCTGACTTTC.

V usage is TRBV24-1 and J usage is TRBJ1-2; D gene unclear. CDR1 is KGHDR and CDR2 is SFDVKD in the germline V gene. This CDR3 has 11 residues. Trimming removed 5 bases from V and 7 bases from J, with 7 bases in between. The CDR3 nucleotides are TGTGCCACCAGTGCGGGCAGTGGCTACACCTTC. Its protein product is CATSAGSGYTF.

A word on this clone: One junction end does not reproduce the germline sequence, and a read error may be involved. V is TRBV10-3 and J is TRBJ2-7, with D unclear. The CDR3 is 13 residues long. Germline V gene data show CDR1 as ENHRY and CDR2 as SYGVKD. The CDR3 loop reads CAISESIGPRADF. CDR3 coding DNA: TGTGCCATCAGTGAGTCAATAGGACCTAGGGCCGACTTC.

The chain couples TRBV19 to TRBJ1-4; 7 bases agree with TRBD1. CDR3 length: 15 amino acids. The germline gives CDR1 LNHDA, CDR2 SQIVND (reference sequence). Germline trimming cut 6 bases from V and 4 bases from J; bases unmatched to any gene: 8. The CDR3 spells CASSRKTGYNEKLFF. The CDR3 nucleotides read TGTGCCAGTAGCCGTAAGACAGGGTATAATGAAAAACTGTTTTTT. The full variable domain, in which reference TRBV19 and TRBJ1-4 provide the parts outside the CDR3, is DGGITQSPKYLFRKEGQNVTLSCEQNLNHDAMYWYRQDPGQGLRLIYYSQIVNDFQKGDIAEGYSVSREKKESFPLTVTSAQKNPTAFYLCASSRKTGYNEKLFFGSGTQLSVL.